This entry lists 28 T cell receptor beta chains sequenced from one sample in a study of cytomegalovirus exposure and HLA in healthy donors. The data were produced by immunoSEQ multiplex PCR, yet TCRdb's version contains in-frame clones alone and is incomplete. The data contain fewer than 90,000 clones, almost 97% of them singletons. The sample consisted of PBMCs. The receptors stem from a man aged 18 to 30 in good health and CMV-seropositive.

The chain couples TRBV28 to TRBJ1-1, with D unresolved. There are 15 residues in the CDR3. Trimming removed 1 base from V and 1 base from J, with 10 bases in between. Germline assignment: CDR1 MDHEN and CDR2 SYDVKM. The CDR3 region is CASSLFAGGNTEAFF. The CDR3 DNA follows: TGTGCCAGCAGTTTATTTGCGGGAGGGAACACTGAAGCTTTCTTT.

The chain links TRBV30 to TRBJ2-7; maybe TRBD1 (6 bases). The germline V gene has CDR1 GTSNPN and CDR2 SVGIG (reference sequence). The V end lost 4 bases, the J end lost 5 bases, and 15 bases lay between the germline ends. CDR3 size: 13 residues. The CDR3 sequence: CAWMSRGLNEQYF. For the CDR3, the DNA is TGTGCCTGGATGTCCAGGGGTCTTAACGAGCAGTACTTC.

This clone showed up just once. This rearrangement joins TRBV2 to TRBJ2-1, with 9 nucleotides matching TRBD2. Looked up from germline, CDR1 is SNHLY and CDR2 is FYNNEI. J was trimmed by 10 bases and V by 7 bases; bases with no gene match: 17. This CDR3 is 16 amino acids long. The CDR3 here is CASKGLQGLAAREQFF. The CDR3 nucleotides are TGTGCCAGCAAGGGACTACAGGGACTAGCCGCTAGGGAGCAGTTCTTC.

The chain carries TRBV14 and TRBJ2-7; 9 nucleotides align to TRBD2. The CDR3 spans 16 residues. Trimming removed 1 base from V and 0 bases from J; junction bases left unmatched: 4. CDR1 and CDR2 (germline): SGHDN, FVKESK. CDR3 amino acids: CASSQVGSGSSYEQYF. In DNA, the CDR3 is TGTGCCAGCAGCCAAGTTGGTAGCGGGAGCTCCTACGAGCAGTACTTC.

V and J are TRBV16 and TRBJ1-1; weak D call: TRBD1 (5 bases). The V end was cut by 5 bases, the J end by 5 bases, with 12 bases between. Germline V lookup: CDR1 KGHSY, CDR2 FQNENV. The CDR3 length is 13 residues. In DNA, the CDR3 is TGTGCCAGCAGCGAGCAGGGTGGAACTGAAGCTTTCTTT. This gives the protein CASSEQGGTEAFF.

The chain recombines TRBV30 with TRBJ2-3; 10 bases map to TRBD1. J lost 5 bases, V lost 5 bases, and 4 bases had no gene match. In germline, CDR1 is GTSNPN, CDR2 SVGIG (reference sequence). This CDR3 is built from 13 residues. The CDR3 loop is CAWGTGEVDTQYF. The CDR3 DNA reads TGTGCCTGGGGGACAGGGGAGGTAGATACGCAGTATTTT.

The chain employs TRBV10-3 and TRBJ1-5; D ambiguous. Trimming stripped 2 bases from V and 6 bases from J, with 8 bases between. CDR3 length: 13 residues. The V gene's germline CDR1 is ENHRY and CDR2 SYGVKD. In nucleotides, the CDR3 is TGTGCCATCAGTGAGGAGTTGTTTCAGCCCCAGCATTTT. This encodes CAISEELFQPQHF.

The gene calls are TRBV9 and TRBJ2-7, with D perhaps matching TRBD2 (6 bases). This CDR3 comprises 15 residues. CDR1 is SGDLS, CDR2 YYNGEE, per germline. Trimming took 0 bases from V and 0 from J, leaving 10 bases between them. The chain's CDR3 is CASSVDVGSSYEQYF. CDR3 DNA sequence: TGTGCCAGCAGCGTAGATGTCGGGAGCTCCTACGAGCAGTACTTC.

The V and J genes are TRBV2 and TRBJ1-1; weak D call: TRBD1 (5 bases). Germline V gives CDR1 SNHLY, CDR2 FYNNEI. The CDR3 covers 13 residues. Trimming took 4 bases from V and 4 from J, leaving 10 bases between them. Here the CDR3 reads CASSGEGSTEAFF. The CDR3 DNA is TGTGCCAGCAGTGGGGAGGGGTCCACTGAAGCTTTCTTT.

The chain links TRBV28 to TRBJ1-2; TRBD1 is a possible D gene (5 bases). This CDR3 has 15 amino acids. V lost 7 bases and J 4 bases, leaving 19 bases between the germline ends. Germline loops: CDR1 MDHEN, CDR2 SYDVKM. The CDR3 bases are TGTGCCAGCAACTCAGAGGCGGGGCCACTCTATGGCTACACCTTC. It yields the protein CASNSEAGPLYGYTF.

V usage is TRBV2 and J usage is TRBJ2-7; 12 nucleotides align to TRBD2. In germline, CDR1 is SNHLY, CDR2 FYNNEI. This CDR3 region has 17 residues. Losses at the gene ends were 8 bases for V and 1 base for J; bases not matched to a gene: 12. The CDR3 sequence: CASGGLAGFSKSYEQYF. The CDR3 region has the DNA TGTGCCAGCGGGGGACTAGCGGGCTTCTCCAAATCCTACGAGCAGTACTTC.

About this clone itself: One junction end disagrees with the germline gene, perhaps due to a read error. The chain carries TRBV28 and TRBJ1-5; the match to TRBD1 covers 10 bases. Per germline, CDR1 MDHEN and CDR2 SYDVKM. The length of the CDR3 is 15 residues. As DNA, the CDR3 is TGTGCCAGCAGGGAGACAGGGGGCCCGGGCCAGCCTCAGCATTTT. As protein: CASRETGGPGQPQHF.

The chain combines TRBV18 with TRBJ2-5, with unresolved D. CDR1 KGHSH and CDR2 LQKENI come from the germline V gene. Between the trimmed V and J ends, which lost 3 bases and 0 bases, there was a span of 2 bases. This CDR3 has 12 amino acids. The CDR3: CASSPDQETQYF. The DNA of the CDR3 is TGTGCCAGCTCACCCGACCAAGAGACCCAGTACTTC.

V is TRBV6-1 and J is TRBJ2-5; 7 bases align to TRBD1. This CDR3 comprises 13 residues. The germline gives CDR1 MNHNS, CDR2 SASEGT. V dropped 4 bases and J dropped 5; count of bases not matched to a gene: 4. The CDR3 loop reads CASSVTDRETQYF. The CDR3 bases are TGTGCCAGCAGTGTAACGGACAGGGAGACCCAGTACTTC.

The chain links TRBV19 to TRBJ1-1; no definite D call. This CDR3 region has 11 residues. Germline CDR1 LNHDA, CDR2 SQIVND (reference sequence). Trimming shortened V by 6 bases and J by 4 bases, and 6 bases separated the two germline ends. CDR3 region: CASSPSTEAFF. The CDR3 region has the DNA TGTGCCAGTAGCCCGAGCACTGAAGCTTTCTTT.

V is TRBV18 and J is TRBJ1-5, with a tentative D call TRBD1 (6 bases). The germline gives CDR1 KGHSH, CDR2 LQKENI. V lost 5 bases and J lost 3, with 17 bases in between. CDR3 length: 16 amino acids. CDR3 sequence: CASSSLGGLDNQPQHF. The CDR3 region has the DNA TGTGCCAGCTCATCCTTGGGGGGGCTAGACAATCAGCCCCAGCATTTT.

J is TRBJ1-5 and V is TRBV28, with 10 bases aligning to TRBD1. Germline CDR1 MDHEN, CDR2 SYDVKM. V trimming: 5 bases; J trimming: 6 bases; junction bases outside the gene matches: 10. The CDR3 runs to 16 residues. DNA of the CDR3: TGTGCCAGCAGTACCGTGGGACAGGGGTCTAGTCAGCCCCAGCATTTT. Protein product: CASSTVGQGSSQPQHF.

The rearrangement uses TRBV2 and TRBJ2-7; possible D gene TRBD2, 5 bases. CDR3 size: 11 residues. Germline CDR1 reads SNHLY; CDR2 reads FYNNEI. V was shortened by 8 bases and J by 6 bases, with 11 bases between the two germline ends. The CDR3 DNA follows: TGTGCCAGCGACGTCGGAGGCGAGCAGTACTTC. This codes for CASDVGGEQYF.

The chain couples TRBV29-1 to TRBJ1-2, with 7 bases matching TRBD1. J gave up 2 bases and V 6 bases, and 15 bases lay outside the gene matches. CDR3 length equals 16 residues. Germline-derived CDR1 and CDR2 are SQVTM and ANQGSEA. The CDR3 nucleotides are TGCAGCGTGGAGATACCGGGACAGCACGGGAACTATGGCTACACCTTC. This gives the protein CSVEIPGQHGNYGYTF. The variable domain in full, completed from reference TRBV29-1 and TRBJ1-2, reads SAVISQKPSRDICQRGTSLTIQCQVDSQVTMMFWYRQQPGQSLTLIATANQGSEATYESGFVIDKFPISRPNLTFSTLTVSNMSPEDSSIYLCSVEIPGQHGNYGYTFGSGTRLTVV.

This chain uses TRBV4-2 with TRBJ2-2; TRBD2 aligns across 8 bases. The CDR3 runs to 17 residues. Germline CDR1 LGHNA, CDR2 YNFKEQ. Trimming removed 4 bases from V and 7 bases from J; junction bases left unmatched: 14. The CDR3 sequence: CASSPPLGREAGGELFF. As DNA, the CDR3 is TGTGCCAGCAGCCCCCCACTAGGGCGGGAGGCGGGCGGGGAGCTGTTTTTT.

The chain employs TRBV21-1 and TRBJ2-1; the table's D call, TRBD2, has no DNA check behind it. TRBV21-1 is recorded as a pseudogene. The CDR3 covers 17 residues. In DNA, the CDR3 is TGTGCCAGCAGCAAATGGGAGGGCGGGAGGGCTATCAATGAGCAGTTCTTC. Amino acids: CASSKWEGGRAINEQFF.

The J gene is TRBJ2-7, the V gene TRBV29-1; 9 nucleotides agree with TRBD1. CDR3 size: 13 residues. The ends lost 4 bases at V and 6 bases at J; junction bases unmatched: 7. From germline, CDR1 is SQVTM and CDR2 ANQGSEA. In DNA form, the CDR3 reads TGCAGCGTTGGTCGGGACAGGGACTCCGAGCAGTACTTC. Translation gives CSVGRDRDSEQYF.

V is TRBV7-6 and J is TRBJ2-1, with TRBD2 matching over 9 bases. This CDR3 is built from 18 residues. After removal of 0 bases from V and 5 bases from J, the junction contained 11 bases not matched to a gene. Germline V lookup: CDR1 SGHVS, CDR2 FNYEAQ. The CDR3 sequence: CASSLAVSASGANNEQFF. CDR3 in DNA: TGTGCCAGCAGCTTAGCGGTTTCGGCTAGCGGGGCCAACAATGAGCAGTTCTTC.

The CDR3 nucleotides are TGTGCCAGCAGTCCAAGGGGGCCAGGGAATCAGCCCCAGCATTTT. This codes for CASSPRGPGNQPQHF. The chain combines TRBV27 with TRBJ1-5; 7 bases line up with TRBD1. J was trimmed by 4 bases and V by 5 bases; bases with no gene match: 8. CDR1 is MNHEY and CDR2 is SMNVEV in the germline V gene (reference sequence). This CDR3 comprises 15 residues.

This clone was seen only once. The rearrangement joins TRBV5-8 to TRBJ2-7, with D hard to call. Germline CDR1 reads SGHTS; CDR2 reads YDEGEE. The CDR3 is 11 amino acids. Between the trimmed V and J ends, which lost 4 bases and 3 bases, there was a span of 5 bases. This CDR3 is CASSPLYEQYF. CDR3 coding DNA: TGTGCCAGCAGCCCTCTCTACGAGCAGTACTTC. Full variable domain (remainder filled in from reference TRBV5-8 and TRBJ2-7): EAGVTQSPTHLIKTRGQQATLRCSPISGHTSVYWYQQALGLGLQFLLWYDEGEERNRGNFPPRFSGRQFPNYSSELNVNALELEDSALYLCASSPLYEQYFGPGTRLTVT.

The chain employs TRBV4-2 and TRBJ2-7; 13 nucleotides align to TRBD2. The germline V gene encodes CDR1 LGHNA and CDR2 YNFKEQ. The V gene end was trimmed by 3 bases and the J gene end by 6 bases; junction bases not matched to a gene: 5. The CDR3 has 15 amino acids. This CDR3 reads CASSQGTSGTGEQYF. DNA of the CDR3: TGTGCCAGCAGCCAGGGGACTAGCGGGACAGGCGAGCAGTACTTC.

This chain joins TRBV4-2 and TRBJ2-1, with D unresolved. The germline V and J ends were trimmed by 0 bases and 1 base, with 7 bases remaining between them. Germline CDR1 LGHNA, CDR2 YNFKEQ. This CDR3 has 15 residues. CDR3 region: CASSQDASSYNEQFF. DNA for the CDR3: TGTGCCAGCAGCCAAGACGCTAGTTCCTACAATGAGCAGTTCTTC.

The J gene is TRBJ2-1, the V gene TRBV30; TRBD2 might be the D (6 bases). Trimming stripped 1 base from V and 9 bases from J, with 13 bases between. This CDR3 is built from 13 residues. Germline V gene data show CDR1 as GTSNPN and CDR2 as SVGIG (reference sequence). CDR3 coding DNA: TGTGCCTGGAGTGGTAGACTAGGATTTGAGCAGTTCTTC. As protein: CAWSGRLGFEQFF.